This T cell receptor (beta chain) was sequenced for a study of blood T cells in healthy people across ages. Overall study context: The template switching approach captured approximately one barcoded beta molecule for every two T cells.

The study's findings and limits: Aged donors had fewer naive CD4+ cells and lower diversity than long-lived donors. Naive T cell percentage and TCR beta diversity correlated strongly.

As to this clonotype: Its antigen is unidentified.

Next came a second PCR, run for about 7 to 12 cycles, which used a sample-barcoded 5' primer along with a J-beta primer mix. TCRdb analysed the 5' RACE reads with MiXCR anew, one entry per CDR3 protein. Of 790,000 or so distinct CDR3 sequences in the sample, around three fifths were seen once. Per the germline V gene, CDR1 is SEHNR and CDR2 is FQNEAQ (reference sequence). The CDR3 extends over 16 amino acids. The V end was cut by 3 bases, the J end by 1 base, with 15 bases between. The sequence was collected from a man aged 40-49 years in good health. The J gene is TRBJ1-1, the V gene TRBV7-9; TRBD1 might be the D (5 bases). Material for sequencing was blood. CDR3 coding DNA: TGTGCCAGCAGCTTTCTGGGCGACAGAGGGAACACTGAAGCTTTCTTT. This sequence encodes CASSFLGDRGNTEAFF.